A single sample gave rise to the 3 T cell receptor beta chains below, sequenced in a study of blood T cell repertoires in COVID-19. The method was immunoSEQ multiplex PCR; TCRdb's version includes in-frame clones alone and lacks a portion of them. The sample lists about 41,000 clones, approximately 82% occurring once. Input material: peripheral blood. These receptors came from a woman over 75 with active or convalescent COVID-19.

The rearrangement uses TRBV24-1 and TRBJ2-7; TRBD1 might be the D (6 bases). The CDR3 has 13 residues. Trimming shortened V by 2 bases and J by 9 bases, and 13 bases separated the two germline ends. Germline CDR1 is KGHDR and CDR2 is SFDVKD. The CDR3 coding sequence is TGTGCCACCAGTGATTCCGTGGGGGCTCGGCAGTACTTC. It codes for CATSDSVGARQYF.

In this sample, this clone turned up once. The chain's CDR3 is CASSWTGADTQYF. DNA for the CDR3: TGTGCCAGCTCCTGGACAGGGGCGGATACGCAGTATTTT. The J gene is TRBJ2-3, the V gene TRBV28; 9 bases fit TRBD1. Losses at the gene ends were 8 bases for V and 6 bases for J; bases not matched to a gene: 6. This CDR3 spans 13 amino acids. Germline values: CDR1 MDHEN, CDR2 SYDVKM.

In its sample, this clone was seen a few times. This sequence joins TRBV5-1 and TRBJ1-2, with D unclear. Germline assignment: CDR1 SGHRS and CDR2 YFSETQ. V lost 4 bases, J lost 6 bases, and 10 bases lay in between. The CDR3 covers 12 residues. CDR3 DNA sequence: TGCGCCAGCAGCCCAGATGCCGATGGCTACACCTTC. Translated, it gives CASSPDADGYTF.